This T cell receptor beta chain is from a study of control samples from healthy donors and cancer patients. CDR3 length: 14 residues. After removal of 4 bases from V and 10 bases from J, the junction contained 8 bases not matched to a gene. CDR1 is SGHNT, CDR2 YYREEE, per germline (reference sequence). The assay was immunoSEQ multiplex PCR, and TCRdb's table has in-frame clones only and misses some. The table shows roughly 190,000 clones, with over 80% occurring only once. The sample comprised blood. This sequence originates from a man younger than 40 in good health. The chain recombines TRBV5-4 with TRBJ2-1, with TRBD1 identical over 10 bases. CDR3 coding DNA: TGTGCCAGCAGCACGCGGACAGGGGGTAGAGAGCAGTTCTTC. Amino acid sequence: CASSTRTGGREQFF.